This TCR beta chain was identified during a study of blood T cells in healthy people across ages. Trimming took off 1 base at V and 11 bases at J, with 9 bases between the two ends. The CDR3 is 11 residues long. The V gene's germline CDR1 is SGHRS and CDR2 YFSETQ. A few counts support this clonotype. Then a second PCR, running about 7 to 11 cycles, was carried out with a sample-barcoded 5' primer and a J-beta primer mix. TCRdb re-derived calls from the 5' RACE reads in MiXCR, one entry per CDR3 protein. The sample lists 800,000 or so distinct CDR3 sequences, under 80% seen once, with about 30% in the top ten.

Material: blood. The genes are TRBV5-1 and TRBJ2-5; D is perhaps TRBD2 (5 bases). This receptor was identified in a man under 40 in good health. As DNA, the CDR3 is TGCGCCAGCAGCTTGTCGTGGGAGCAGTACTTC. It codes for CASSLSWEQYF.